This TCR beta chain was found in a study of T cells in Graves' hyperthyroidism and ophthalmopathy. RNA transcripts served as the template for amplifying TCR beta CDR3 regions. A set of HTBI primers served as the primers for a first-round RT-PCR of the TCR CDR3. TCRdb re-derived calls from the multiplex PCR reads in MiXCR, one entry per CDR3 protein. Among some 500,000 distinct CDR3 sequences, approximately 25% were seen once, and the ten largest hold about 11%. Germline V gene data show CDR1 as SGHAT and CDR2 as FQNNGV. This CDR3 has 13 amino acids. Trimming took 7 bases from V and 5 from J, leaving 14 bases between them.

The sequenced sample consisted of blood. This sequence was found in a woman aged 30 to 39 with Graves' ophthalmopathy. This rearrangement joins TRBV11-2 to TRBJ2-5, with D possibly TRBD1 on 6 matching bases. Here the CDR3 reads CASIPPQGETQYF. For the CDR3, the DNA is TGTGCCAGCATCCCCCCCCAGGGGGAGACCCAGTACTTC.